The sample holds one count of the clone carrying this T cell receptor beta chain. Its antigen is unknown. These data originate in a study of early T cells in non-severe SARS-CoV-2 infection. In the study overall: From unsorted whole blood, bulk RNA was sequenced, and the chains remained unpaired.

Overall study findings and caveats: Matching with VDJdb favored anti-spike CD8 responses (missing private and CD4 specificities).

TCRdb redid the calling of the 5' RACE reads with MiXCR, one entry per CDR3 protein. This table has 65,000 to 85,000 distinct CDR3 sequences, about 13% appearing once. The CDR3 runs 15 residues. The ends were cut back, 0 bases at V and 2 bases at J, with 10 bases in the middle. CDR1 and CDR2 from the germline V gene are MNHEY and SVGAGI. The genes are TRBV6-5 and TRBJ1-1, with unresolved D. Sequencing was performed on whole blood. The TCR originated in an adult who was a healthcare worker with PCR-confirmed SARS-CoV-2 infection or an uninfected control (not recorded which). This CDR3 is CASSYSYTVNTEAFF. CDR3 nucleotide sequence: TGTGCCAGCAGTTACTCTTACACAGTCAACACTGAAGCTTTCTTT.